The rows below give T cell receptor beta chains drawn from one sample of a study of identical twins. Via MiXCR, TCRdb re-called the 5' RACE reads, giving one row per CDR3 protein. Of approximately 890,000 distinct CDR3 sequences listed, approximately 13% are singletons. The same specimen was also included in a second study, on yellow fever vaccine responses in identical twins.

The sequenced sample consisted of PBMCs. The receptor set was obtained from a young woman in good health. Both conserved end residues are part of each CDR3. A D gene is named only where the DNA matches it firmly. The size field is filled for only some rows; it gives once, few, many or a size class.

size	D	V	J	CDR3	DNA
few	-	TRBV20-1	TRBJ2-7	CSATRDTLGEQYF	TGCAGTGCTACCAGGGACACACTGGGCGAGCAGTACTTC
few	TRBD1	TRBV5-1	TRBJ1-1	CASSSDRGVPEAFF	TGCGCCAGCAGCTCGGACAGGGGGGTCCCTGAAGCTTTCTTT
few	-	TRBV29-1	TRBJ2-1	CSVHHRDLDNEQFF	TGCAGCGTCCACCATCGGGATCTCGACAATGAGCAGTTCTTC
-	-	TRBV7-9	TRBJ2-3	CASRTLNNSGGPSTGSTQYF	TGTGCCAGCAGAACCCTTAATAACTCCGGGGGACCCTCTACAGGGAGTACGCAGTATTTT
many	-	TRBV28	TRBJ2-1	CASSPARSGHYEQFF	TGTGCCAGCAGTCCCGCACGATCCGGGCACTATGAGCAGTTCTTC
-	TRBD2	TRBV6-1	TRBJ2-1	CASSDFPSGVGNEQFF	TGTGCCAGCAGTGACTTCCCTAGCGGAGTGGGCAATGAGCAGTTCTTC
few	-	TRBV7-6	TRBJ2-7	CASSLSALRSTTYEQYF	TGTGCCAGCAGCTTAAGTGCGTTACGGAGCACTACCTACGAGCAGTACTTC
few	-	TRBV4-1	TRBJ2-5	CASSHPRAGETQYF	TGCGCCAGCAGCCACCCTCGGGCGGGGGAGACCCAGTACTTC
many	TRBD1	TRBV7-9	TRBJ1-1	CASSSPTGVGTEAFF	TGTGCCAGCAGTTCGCCCACAGGGGTAGGCACTGAAGCTTTCTTT
-	TRBD1	TRBV7-9	TRBJ2-2	CASRPTGANTGELFF	TGTGCCAGCAGACCAACAGGGGCGAACACCGGGGAGCTGTTTTTT